Below are 17 T cell receptor beta chains sequenced from a single sample in a study of neurological immune-mediated disorders (dated by TCRdb to 2018 to 2020). The time point label of this sample denotes: longitudinal time-point 3. Preparation of the library involved 5' RACE. The data were produced on an Illumina HiSeq 2500. TCRdb cleaned the public reads at Q25 with fastp, built clones with MiXCR and kept in-frame beta chains. Here each entry gathers all rows of one CDR3 protein and keeps the most common genes and DNA. This sample comprises around 100,000 distinct CDR3 sequences, less than 14% of them detected only once. The ten largest make up 3.1% of the sample. Sample: PBMCs. These receptors all stem from a female donor with HTLV-1-associated myelopathy (HAM/TSP).

This clonotype was recorded many times. The V gene is TRBV5-1, the J gene TRBJ2-7, with D possibly matching TRBD1 (6 bases). Germline V gives CDR1 SGHRS, CDR2 YFSETQ. Trimming left V 4 bases short and J 4 bases short, with 12 bases between. This CDR3 is 13 amino acids long. The CDR3 sequence is CASSPTGIYEQYF. The CDR3 DNA sequence: TGCGCCAGCAGCCCCACAGGGATATACGAGCAGTACTTC.

This clonotype occurred many times. The gene calls are TRBV20-1 and TRBJ1-5, with a tentative D call TRBD1 (6 bases). Trimming removed 6 bases from V and 6 bases from J, with 18 bases in between. CDR3 size: 14 residues. Per germline, CDR1 DFQATT and CDR2 SNEGSKA (reference sequence). CDR3 sequence (DNA): TGCAGTGCCTACGGAGGGGGGGAAGGTCAGCCCCAGCATTTT. Translated, it gives CSAYGGGEGQPQHF.

In its sample, this clonotype was seen many times. The gene calls are TRBV15 and TRBJ2-7, with TRBD2 identical over 7 bases. Germline trimming cut 1 base from V and 7 bases from J; bases unmatched to any gene: 10. This CDR3 has 15 residues. Per germline, CDR1 LNHNV and CDR2 YYDKDF (reference sequence). CDR3 coding DNA: TGTGCCACCAGCAGAGGGGAGGGTCCGGCTTGGGAGCAGTACTTC. Its protein is CATSRGEGPAWEQYF.

This clonotype was recorded at least ten times. V gene TRBV4-1 combines with J gene TRBJ2-1; 10 nucleotides align to TRBD1. With 0 bases clipped from V and 7 bases from J, the junction kept 9 bases outside the gene matches. Germline CDR1 and CDR2: MGHRA and YSYEKL. This CDR3 contains 17 residues. The CDR3 nucleotides read TGCGCCAGCAGCCAAGAAAGTATCCGGGACAGGGGAAATGAGCAGTTCTTC. It yields the protein CASSQESIRDRGNEQFF.

This clonotype occurred many times. The chain joins TRBV2 to TRBJ2-6, with 9 bases that match TRBD1. Losses at the gene ends were 6 bases for V and 2 bases for J; bases not matched to a gene: 11. This CDR3 has 18 residues. The germline CDR1 and CDR2 sequences are SNHLY and FYNNEI. Here the CDR3 reads CASRQGAVGFAGANVLTF. The CDR3 region has the DNA TGTGCCAGCAGACAGGGGGCTGTAGGGTTTGCTGGGGCCAACGTCCTGACTTTC.

The sample holds many counts of this clonotype. The V call is TRBV20-1, the J call TRBJ1-1; D uncertain. The CDR3 is 13 amino acids. The germline V gene has CDR1 DFQATT and CDR2 SNEGSKA (reference sequence). The germline V and J ends were trimmed by 3 bases and 1 base, with 9 bases remaining between them. The DNA for the CDR3 is TGCAGTGCTAGGATTGGCCGGAACACTGAAGCTTTCTTT. Translation gives CSARIGRNTEAFF.

This clonotype was seen repeatedly, ten times or more. The chain is built from TRBV5-1 and TRBJ1-6, with TRBD1 matching 10 bases. CDR1 SGHRS and CDR2 YFSETQ come from the germline V gene. There are 16 residues in the CDR3. The J segment lost 14 bases and the V segment lost 4 bases, leaving 15 bases of the junction unmatched. The CDR3 DNA reads TGCGCCAGCAGCAGAACACCGGGACAGGGGTTAGGGTCCCTCCACTTT. It is translated as CASSRTPGQGLGSLHF.

This clonotype was seen repeatedly, ten times or more. In nucleotides, the CDR3 is TGCGCCAGCAGCTGGGGGCCAGTAGACACTGAAGCTTTCTTT. Its translation is CASSWGPVDTEAFF. The chain links TRBV5-1 to TRBJ1-1; D is perhaps TRBD1 (6 bases). The CDR3 is 14 amino acids. CDR1 is SGHRS, CDR2 YFSETQ, per germline. V shed 3 bases and J shed 3 bases, with 12 bases lying between them.

This clonotype was counted at least ten times. The chain has TRBV5-1 and TRBJ2-1; TRBD2 is a possible D gene (5 bases). V was shortened by 3 bases and J by 0 bases, with 16 bases between the two germline ends. CDR1 SGHRS and CDR2 YFSETQ come from the germline V gene. This CDR3 has 17 amino acids. This CDR3 reads CASSSGSTISSYNEQFF. DNA of the CDR3: TGCGCCAGCAGCTCCGGATCGACTATCAGCTCCTACAATGAGCAGTTCTTC.

This chain uses TRBV5-1 with TRBJ2-1, with D possibly matching TRBD2 (6 bases). Germline V gene data show CDR1 as SGHRS and CDR2 as YFSETQ. V was cut by 4 bases and J by 9 bases, with 20 bases left in between. The CDR3 contains 15 residues. In DNA form, the CDR3 reads TGCGCCAGCAGCGGTCAGGGAGGCGTGATGGGTGAGCAGTTCTTC. It codes for CASSGQGGVMGEQFF.

This clonotype was recorded many times. This rearrangement joins TRBV7-2 to TRBJ2-3; TRBD2 might be the D (6 bases). Trimming pared 4 bases from V and 1 base from J, leaving 15 bases between. This CDR3 region has 16 residues. The germline CDR1 and CDR2 sequences are SGHTA and FQGNSA. As DNA, the CDR3 is TGTGCCAGCAGCTCTCGGGGTAGCGGCCGCACAGATACGCAGTATTTT. Its protein product is CASSSRGSGRTDTQYF.

This clonotype was counted at least ten times. CDR3 DNA sequence: TGTGCCAGCAGTTTGTCCAGAATCTTTACAGATACGCAGTATTTT. It specifies CASSLSRIFTDTQYF. V gene TRBV6-5 combines with J gene TRBJ2-3; no clear D. This CDR3 contains 15 residues. V lost 4 bases and J 3 bases, leaving 14 bases between the germline ends. From germline, CDR1 is MNHEY and CDR2 SVGAGI.

There are many counts of this clonotype. The V call is TRBV5-1, the J call TRBJ2-7; D gene unclear. The CDR3 length is 14 residues. V was trimmed by 4 bases and J by 2 bases, leaving 13 bases between them. The germline V gene has CDR1 SGHRS and CDR2 YFSETQ. The CDR3 nucleotides are TGCGCCAGCAGCCGCGAGGTTACCACCTACGAGCAGTACTTC. This gives the protein CASSREVTTYEQYF.

Ten or more counts support this clonotype. J is TRBJ1-1 and V is TRBV3-1; 7 bases are shared with TRBD1. V lost 1 base, J lost 0 bases, and 11 bases stayed unmatched. Germline CDR1 reads LGHDT; CDR2 reads YNNKEL (reference sequence). This CDR3 comprises 18 residues. The CDR3 reads CASSQAFGRDSLNTEAFF. CDR3 nucleotides: TGTGCCAGCAGCCAAGCTTTTGGGAGGGACAGTCTGAACACTGAAGCTTTCTTT.

This clonotype was detected ten times or more. This chain joins TRBV6-1 and TRBJ1-6; D unresolved. The germline V gene has CDR1 MNHNS and CDR2 SASEGT. With 6 bases removed from V and 7 bases from J, the gap between germline ends came to 10 bases. There are 13 residues in the CDR3. CDR3 protein: CASREGGNSPLHF. In DNA, the CDR3 is TGTGCCAGCAGGGAGGGCGGCAATTCACCCCTCCACTTT.

This clonotype was counted ten times or more. This chain connects TRBV5-6 to TRBJ1-2, with a tentative D call TRBD1 (6 bases). Germline assignment: CDR1 SGHDT and CDR2 YYEEEE. V lost 3 bases to trimming and J lost 8 bases, with 20 bases between them. This CDR3 has 15 amino acids. The CDR3 spells CASSSGLRGPSGYTF. The CDR3 DNA reads TGTGCCAGCAGCTCCGGGCTCCGGGGGCCGAGCGGCTACACCTTC.

This clonotype was recorded many times. The genes are TRBV7-2 and TRBJ2-7; 8 bases align to TRBD2. This CDR3 region has 15 residues. Germline V gene sequence: CDR1 SGHTA, CDR2 FQGNSA. J gave up 0 bases and V 5 bases, and 6 bases lay outside the gene matches. The CDR3 spells CASSQGLASSYEQYF. CDR3 nucleotides: TGTGCCAGCAGCCAAGGACTAGCATCCTCCTACGAGCAGTACTTC.